The next 23 T cell receptor beta chains were all read from a single sample in a study of shared clonotypes between healthy human individuals. As defined, naive CD8 cells were CD45RO-negative and positively selected for CCR7, with terminally differentiated effector memory CD45RA+ cells excluded. TCRdb's copy holds only in-frame clones and misses some; the assay was immunoSEQ multiplex PCR. The data show roughly 570,000 clones, with more than 95% seen just once and less than 0.35% held by the top ten. Sequences were obtained from naive CD8+ T cells sorted from blood. Receptors originate from a man younger than 40 in good health.

The chain joins TRBV28 to TRBJ1-1; D may be TRBD1 (5 bases). CDR3 size: 14 residues. From germline, CDR1 is MDHEN and CDR2 SYDVKM. With 4 bases removed from V and 6 bases from J, the gap between germline ends came to 15 bases. The CDR3 region is CASSYRRGRAEAFF. The CDR3 region has the DNA TGTGCCAGCAGTTACCGACGGGGGAGGGCTGAAGCTTTCTTT.

V and J are TRBV2 and TRBJ2-7, with a possible D match to TRBD2 (5 bases). Germline CDR1 and CDR2: SNHLY and FYNNEI. Trimming removed 8 bases from V and 5 bases from J, with 13 bases in between. This CDR3 has 12 amino acids. CDR3 in amino acids: CASDYGPDEQYF. CDR3 nucleotides: TGTGCCAGCGACTACGGACCCGACGAGCAGTACTTC.

V usage is TRBV6-5 and J usage is TRBJ2-7; D is unclear. Trimming pared 3 bases from V and 2 bases from J, leaving 11 bases between. Germline assignment: CDR1 MNHEY and CDR2 SVGAGI. The CDR3 consists of 14 residues. CDR3 DNA sequence: TGTGCCAGCAGTTATCCAGGCAGCCCCTACGAGCAGTACTTC. It translates to CASSYPGSPYEQYF.

The chain is built from TRBV29-1 and TRBJ2-1; 10 bases match TRBD1. Germline-derived CDR1 and CDR2 are SQVTM and ANQGSEA. This CDR3 is built from 15 residues. The J segment lost 8 bases and the V segment lost 1 base, leaving 8 bases of the junction unmatched. CDR3 bases: TGCAGCGTTGAAGTTTGGGACAGGGGCGGGGATGAGCAGTTCTTC. The encoded protein is CSVEVWDRGGDEQFF.

V usage is TRBV11-2 and J usage is TRBJ2-1, with a possible D match to TRBD2 (6 bases). Per the germline V gene, CDR1 is SGHAT and CDR2 is FQNNGV. This CDR3 has 13 residues. V gave up 8 bases and J gave up 8 bases, with 16 bases separating them. CDR3 loop: CASGRLGSDEQFF. Written as DNA, the CDR3 is TGTGCCAGCGGCAGACTAGGAAGCGATGAGCAGTTCTTC.

The chain combines TRBV5-1 with TRBJ2-1; 13 bases agree with TRBD2. CDR1 SGHRS and CDR2 YFSETQ come from the germline V gene. Germline trimming cut 3 bases from V and 2 bases from J; bases unmatched to any gene: 11. The CDR3 has 19 residues. The CDR3 DNA sequence: TGCGCCAGCAGCTGGGGTTCCGGGACTAGCGGGAAGACCTACAATGAGCAGTTCTTC. It yields the protein CASSWGSGTSGKTYNEQFF.

In its sample, this clone was seen once. This sequence joins TRBV13 and TRBJ2-2, with D unresolved. In germline, CDR1 is PRHDT, CDR2 FYEKMQ (reference sequence). This CDR3 spans 15 amino acids. The germline V and J ends were trimmed by 4 bases and 1 base, with 10 bases remaining between them. The CDR3 DNA follows: TGTGCCAGCAGCTCAAACCAGGTGAACACCGGGGAGCTGTTTTTT. As protein: CASSSNQVNTGELFF.

The chain couples TRBV5-1 to TRBJ1-1; D call uncertain. The germline CDR1 and CDR2 sequences are SGHRS and YFSETQ. CDR3 length equals 13 residues. V was cut by 1 base and J by 3 bases, with 7 bases left in between. This CDR3 reads CASSLSSYTEAFF. The CDR3 DNA reads TGCGCCAGCAGCTTGTCCAGTTACACTGAAGCTTTCTTT.

The gene calls are TRBV27 and TRBJ2-7, with no clear D. CDR3 size: 15 residues. V was clipped by 4 bases and J by 0 bases, with 13 bases between them. Germline CDR1 and CDR2: MNHEY and SMNVEV (reference sequence). CDR3 in DNA: TGTGCCAGCAGTTCTGCTGGCTCTCCCTCCTACGAGCAGTACTTC. Translation gives CASSSAGSPSYEQYF.

V usage is TRBV7-9 and J usage is TRBJ1-1; D is unresolved. Germline V CDR1 and CDR2: SEHNR, FQNEAQ (reference sequence). V lost 7 bases and J lost 3, with 15 bases in between. CDR3 length equals 14 residues. In nucleotides, the CDR3 is TGTGCCAGCACCTTCGGGGTTTTGGACACTGAAGCTTTCTTT. Translation: CASTFGVLDTEAFF.

As to this clone: Distinct nucleotide sequences in the sample also encode this CDR3. The chain employs TRBV11-2 and TRBJ2-7; D may be TRBD2 (5 bases). This CDR3 region has 13 residues. Germline CDR1 is SGHAT and CDR2 is FQNNGV. V shed 2 bases and J shed 4 bases, with 9 bases lying between them. CDR3 in amino acids: CASSLSRTYEQYF. The CDR3 nucleotides are TGTGCCAGCAGCTTAAGCAGGACTTACGAGCAGTACTTC.

J is TRBJ2-5 and V is TRBV9; D is unclear. Per germline, CDR1 SGDLS and CDR2 YYNGEE. The CDR3 has 16 residues. Between the trimmed V and J ends, which lost 0 bases and 5 bases, there was a span of 17 bases. DNA of the CDR3: TGTGCCAGCAGCGTAGGTATGTCCCCAAACGTGGAGACCCAGTACTTC. Translated, it gives CASSVGMSPNVETQYF.

The V and J genes are TRBV7-9 and TRBJ1-2, with D tentatively TRBD1 (6 bases). CDR1 SEHNR and CDR2 FQNEAQ come from the germline V gene (reference sequence). The CDR3 loop spans 16 amino acids. V shed 5 bases and J shed 2 bases, with 18 bases lying between them. CDR3 region: CASSPQFAGENYGYTF. DNA for the CDR3: TGTGCCAGCAGCCCCCAGTTCGCAGGGGAGAACTATGGCTACACCTTC.

The chain employs TRBV7-6 and TRBJ2-3; D may correspond to TRBD1 or TRBD2 (6 bases each). This CDR3 comprises 16 residues. With 0 bases removed from V and 5 bases from J, the gap between germline ends came to 15 bases. Germline values: CDR1 SGHVS, CDR2 FNYEAQ. CDR3 protein: CASSLANGGGKDTQYF. In DNA, the CDR3 is TGTGCCAGCAGCTTAGCTAATGGAGGGGGTAAAGATACGCAGTATTTT.

The V gene is TRBV5-6, the J gene TRBJ2-7; D remains unclear. The CDR3 consists of 12 residues. CDR1 and CDR2 from the germline V gene are SGHDT and YYEEEE. V lost 4 bases to trimming and J lost 6 bases, with 11 bases between them. CDR3 in amino acids: CASSNFEAEQYF. DNA for the CDR3: TGTGCCAGCAGCAACTTTGAGGCCGAGCAGTACTTC.

This chain connects TRBV15 to TRBJ2-7; 7 bases line up with TRBD1. CDR3 length: 14 residues. Germline V gives CDR1 LNHNV, CDR2 YYDKDF (reference sequence). After removal of 5 bases from V and 0 bases from J, the junction contained 4 bases not matched to a gene. The chain's CDR3 is CATSGQESSYEQYF. The DNA for the CDR3 is TGTGCCACCAGCGGACAGGAGAGCTCCTACGAGCAGTACTTC.

V is TRBV29-1 and J is TRBJ2-7; the match to TRBD2 covers 9 bases. The CDR3 length is 13 residues. Germline V CDR1 and CDR2: SQVTM, ANQGSEA. The J segment lost 0 bases and the V segment lost 5 bases, leaving 2 bases of the junction unmatched. CDR3 nucleotide sequence: TGCAGCGTTCAGCGGGAGGCCTCCTACGAGCAGTACTTC. Encoded protein: CSVQREASYEQYF.

The J gene is TRBJ2-7, the V gene TRBV7-9; D is possibly TRBD1 or TRBD2 (6 bases each). The V end was cut by 3 bases, the J end by 5 bases, with 14 bases between. The CDR3 has 14 residues. Germline V gene lookup returns CDR1 SEHNR and CDR2 FQNEAQ (reference sequence). The CDR3 region is CASSFTGASHEQYF. The CDR3 bases are TGTGCCAGCAGCTTTACGGGGGCTTCTCACGAGCAGTACTTC.

This sequence joins TRBV9 and TRBJ2-2; 14 nucleotides agree with TRBD2. The CDR3 runs 18 residues. Germline-derived CDR1 and CDR2 are SGDLS and YYNGEE. Trimming took 0 bases from V and 4 from J; bases not matched to a gene: 5. The CDR3 nucleotides read TGTGCCAGCAGCGTAGAGGGACTAGCGGGAGTAAGCACCGGGGAGCTGTTTTTT. Translation gives CASSVEGLAGVSTGELFF.

The rearrangement joins TRBV9 to TRBJ2-2; a weak D match, TRBD2 (6 bases). V was shortened by 0 bases and J by 3 bases, with 15 bases between the two germline ends. The CDR3 has 17 residues. In germline, CDR1 is SGDLS, CDR2 YYNGEE. The CDR3 spells CASSVVGSGGHTGELFF. As DNA, the CDR3 is TGTGCCAGCAGCGTAGTAGGGTCCGGGGGTCACACCGGGGAGCTGTTTTTT.

The chain recombines TRBV11-3 with TRBJ2-3; TRBD1 is a possible D gene (5 bases). The CDR3 length is 15 residues. CDR1 SGHNT and CDR2 YENEEA come from the germline V gene. Trimming left V 1 base short and J 0 bases short, with 8 bases between. In DNA, the CDR3 is TGTGCCAGCAGCTTAGGTGGGGCCAGCACAGATACGCAGTATTTT. Translated: CASSLGGASTDTQYF.

This rearrangement joins TRBV5-5 to TRBJ2-5; D remains ambiguous. Trimming left V 0 bases short and J 4 bases short, with 7 bases between. This CDR3 has 13 amino acids. Per the germline V gene, CDR1 is SGHKS and CDR2 is YYEKEE (reference sequence). CDR3 nucleotides: TGTGCCAGCAGCTTGGAAGTGATAGAGACCCAGTACTTC. Protein product: CASSLEVIETQYF.

The chain carries TRBV29-1 and TRBJ2-1, with 8 positions matching TRBD2. Trimming at V came to 6 bases and at J to 14 bases, leaving 6 bases not matched to a gene. The CDR3 is made up of 10 amino acids. CDR1 and CDR2 (germline): SQVTM, ANQGSEA. The CDR3 loop is CSVPGTREFF. The CDR3 DNA reads TGCAGCGTCCCCGGGACTAGAGAGTTCTTC.